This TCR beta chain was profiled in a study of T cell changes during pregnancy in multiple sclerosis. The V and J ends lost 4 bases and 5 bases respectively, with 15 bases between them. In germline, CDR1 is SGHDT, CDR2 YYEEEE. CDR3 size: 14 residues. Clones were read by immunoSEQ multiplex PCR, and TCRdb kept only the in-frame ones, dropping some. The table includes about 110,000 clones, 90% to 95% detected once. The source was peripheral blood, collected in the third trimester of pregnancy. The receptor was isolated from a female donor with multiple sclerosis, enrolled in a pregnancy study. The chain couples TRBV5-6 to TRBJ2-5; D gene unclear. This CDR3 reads CASSTWSVMETQYF. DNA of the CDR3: TGTGCCAGCAGCACCTGGTCAGTGATGGAGACCCAGTACTTC.